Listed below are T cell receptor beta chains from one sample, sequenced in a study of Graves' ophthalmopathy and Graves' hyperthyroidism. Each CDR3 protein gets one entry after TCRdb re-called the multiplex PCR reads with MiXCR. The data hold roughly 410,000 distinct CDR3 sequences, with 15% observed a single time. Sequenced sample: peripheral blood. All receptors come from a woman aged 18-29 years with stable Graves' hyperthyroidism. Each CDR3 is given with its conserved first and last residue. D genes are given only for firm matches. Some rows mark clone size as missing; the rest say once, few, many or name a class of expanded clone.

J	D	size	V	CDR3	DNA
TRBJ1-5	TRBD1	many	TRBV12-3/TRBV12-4	CASRTDRGHQPQHF	TGTGCCAGCAGGACTGACAGGGGCCATCAGCCCCAGCATTTT
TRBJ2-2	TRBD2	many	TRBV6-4	CASSRTSGGQNTGELFF	TGTGCCAGCTCCCGGACTAGCGGGGGGCAGAACACCGGGGAGCTGTTTTTT
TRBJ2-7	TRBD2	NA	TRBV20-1	CSAKLPPGGYEQYF	TGCAGTGCCAAACTTCCCCCGGGGGGTTACGAGCAGTACTTC
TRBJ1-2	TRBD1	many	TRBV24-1	CATRETGRGDGYTF	TGTGCCACCAGAGAGACAGGGCGCGGGGATGGCTACACCTTC
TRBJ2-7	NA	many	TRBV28	CASSFPSGTERYEQYF	TGTGCCAGCAGTTTCCCCTCCGGGACTGAGAGGTACGAGCAGTACTTC
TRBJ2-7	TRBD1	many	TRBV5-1	CASSLPTGGGEQYF	TGCGCCAGCAGCCTTCCGACAGGGGGTGGCGAGCAGTACTTC
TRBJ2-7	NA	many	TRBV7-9	CASSPGSGSSYEQYF	TGTGCCAGCAGCCCCGGGTCTGGGTCCTCCTACGAGCAGTACTTC
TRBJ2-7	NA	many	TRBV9	CASSVGTGPPYEQYF	TGTGCCAGCAGCGTCGGCACGGGACCACCCTACGAGCAGTACTTC
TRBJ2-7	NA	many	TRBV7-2	CASSPPGGLYEQYF	TGTGCCAGCAGCCCCCCTGGGGGCCTCTACGAGCAGTACTTC
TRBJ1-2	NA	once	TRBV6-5	CASSYSGQVDGYTF	TGTGCCAGCAGTTACTCGGGGCAAGTTGATGGCTACACATTC
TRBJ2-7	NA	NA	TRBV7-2	CASSFISSYEQYF	TGTGCCAGCAGCTTCATTAGCTCCTACGAGCAGTACTTC
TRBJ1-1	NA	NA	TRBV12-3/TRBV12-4	CASRGRETEAFF	TGTGCCAGCAGGGGAAGGGAGACTGAAGCTTTCTTT
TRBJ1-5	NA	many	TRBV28	CASSLRWVGQPQHF	TGTGCCAGCAGTTTACGGTGGGTGGGTCAGCCCCAGCATTTT
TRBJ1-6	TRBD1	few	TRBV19	CASSPPRGPSYNSPLHF	TGTGCCAGTAGTCCGCCGAGGGGGCCATCCTATAATTCACCCCTCCACTTT
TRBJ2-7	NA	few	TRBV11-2	CASSPSPYEQYF	TGTGCCAGCAGCCCTTCTCCCTACGAGCAGTACTTC
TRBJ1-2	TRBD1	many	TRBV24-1	CATSDYDRGGYTF	TGTGCCACCAGTGATTACGACAGGGGTGGCTACACCTTC
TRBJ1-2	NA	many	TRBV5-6	CAGSSTPNYGYTF	TGTGCCGGCAGCTCTACACCCAACTATGGCTACACCTTC
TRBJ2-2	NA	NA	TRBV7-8	CASRRLLAGEGFSGELFF	TGTGCCAGCAGGCGTCTCCTGGCAGGGGAGGGCTTTAGCGGGGAGCTGTTTTTT
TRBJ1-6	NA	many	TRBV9	CASSVEGDGNSPLHF	TGTGCCAGCAGCGTAGAAGGGGACGGTAATTCACCCCTCCACTTT
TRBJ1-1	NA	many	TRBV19	CASTALLQNTEAFF	TGTGCCAGTACCGCCCTGTTGCAGAACACTGAAGCTTTCTTT
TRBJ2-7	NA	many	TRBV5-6	CASSWTAEEQYF	TGTGCCAGCAGTTGGACGGCGGAAGAGCAGTACTTC
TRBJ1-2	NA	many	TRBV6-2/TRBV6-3	CASSMDYRVAHSYYGYTF	TGTGCCAGCAGTATGGATTACAGGGTGGCTCACTCCTACTATGGCTACACCTTC
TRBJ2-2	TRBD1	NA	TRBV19	CASSIGTGWGTGELFF	TGTGCCAGTAGTATCGGGACAGGGTGGGGCACCGGGGAGCTGTTTTTT
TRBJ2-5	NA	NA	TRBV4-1	CASSQDVQGRETQYF	TGCGCCAGCAGCCAAGATGTCCAGGGGCGAGAGACCCAGTACTTC
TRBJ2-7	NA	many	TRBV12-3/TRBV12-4	CASSFVPGDSDPSYEQYF	TGTGCCAGCAGTTTCGTGCCAGGAGACTCTGACCCCTCCTACGAGCAGTACTTC
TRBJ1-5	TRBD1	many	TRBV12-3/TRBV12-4	CASSMTGGREPQHF	TGTGCCAGCAGCATGACAGGGGGCAGAGAGCCCCAGCATTTT
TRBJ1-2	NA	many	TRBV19	CASRVHRTGYYGYTF	TGTGCCAGTAGGGTTCACCGGACGGGTTACTATGGCTACACCTTC
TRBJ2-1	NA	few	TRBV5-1	CASSLDNEQFF	TGCGCCAGCAGCTTAGACAATGAGCAGTTCTTC